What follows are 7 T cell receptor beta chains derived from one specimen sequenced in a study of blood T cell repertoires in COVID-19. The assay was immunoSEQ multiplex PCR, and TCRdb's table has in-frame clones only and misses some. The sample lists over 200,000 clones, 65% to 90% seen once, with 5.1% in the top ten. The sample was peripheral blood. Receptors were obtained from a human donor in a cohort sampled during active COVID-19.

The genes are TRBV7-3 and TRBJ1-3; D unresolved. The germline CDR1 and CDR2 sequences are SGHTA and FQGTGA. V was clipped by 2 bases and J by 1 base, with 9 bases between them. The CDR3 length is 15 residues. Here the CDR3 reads CASSLVSGSGNTIYF. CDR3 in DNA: TGTGCCAGCAGCTTAGTATCAGGATCTGGAAACACCATATATTTT. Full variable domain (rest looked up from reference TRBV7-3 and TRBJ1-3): GAGVSQTPSNKVTEKGKYVELRCDPISGHTALYWYRQSLGQGPEFLIYFQGTGAADDSGLPNDRFFAVRPEGSVSTLKIQRTERGDSAVYLCASSLVSGSGNTIYFGEGSWLTVV.

CDR3 protein: CASSWRGGNYGYTF. DNA for the CDR3: TGTGCCAGCAGCTGGCGAGGGGGCAACTATGGCTACACCTTC. The chain couples TRBV28 to TRBJ1-2; 7 nucleotides line up with TRBD1. Germline CDR1 and CDR2: MDHEN and SYDVKM. The CDR3 extends over 14 amino acids. The V and J ends lost 6 bases and 2 bases, in that order; junction bases with no gene match: 6.

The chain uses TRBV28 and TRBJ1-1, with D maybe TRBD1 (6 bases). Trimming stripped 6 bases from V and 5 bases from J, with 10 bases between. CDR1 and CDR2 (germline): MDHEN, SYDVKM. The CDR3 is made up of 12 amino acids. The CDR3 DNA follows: TGTGCCAGCAGAAGAGGGGGAACTGAAGCTTTCTTT. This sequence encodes CASRRGGTEAFF.

The CDR3 nucleotides read TGTGCCAGCTCACCGAGTTGGGGGCGTGAGCAGTACTTC. Translated: CASSPSWGREQYF. This rearrangement joins TRBV18 to TRBJ2-7; maybe TRBD1 (6 bases). V shed 3 bases and J shed 7 bases, with 13 bases lying between them. Germline lookup yields CDR1 KGHSH and CDR2 LQKENI. This CDR3 spans 13 amino acids. Full variable domain (remainder filled in from reference TRBV18 and TRBJ2-7): NAGVMQNPRHLVRRRGQEARLRCSPMKGHSHVYWYRQLPEEGLKFMVYLQKENIIDESGMPKERFSAEFPKEGPSILRIQQVVRGDSAAYFCASSPSWGREQYFGPGTRLTVT.

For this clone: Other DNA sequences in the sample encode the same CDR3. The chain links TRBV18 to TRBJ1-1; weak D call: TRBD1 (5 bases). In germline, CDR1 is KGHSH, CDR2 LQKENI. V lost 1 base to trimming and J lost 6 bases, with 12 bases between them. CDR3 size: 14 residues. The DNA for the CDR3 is TGTGCCAGCTCACCACTCGACCGGGGGGCTGAAGCTTTCTTT. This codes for CASSPLDRGAEAFF.

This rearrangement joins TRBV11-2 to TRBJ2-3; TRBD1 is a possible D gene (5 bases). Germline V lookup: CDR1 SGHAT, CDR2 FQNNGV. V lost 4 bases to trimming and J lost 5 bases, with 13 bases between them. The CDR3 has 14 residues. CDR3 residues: CASSSQGAVDTQYF. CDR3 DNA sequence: TGTGCCAGCAGCTCCCAAGGGGCGGTAGATACGCAGTATTTT.

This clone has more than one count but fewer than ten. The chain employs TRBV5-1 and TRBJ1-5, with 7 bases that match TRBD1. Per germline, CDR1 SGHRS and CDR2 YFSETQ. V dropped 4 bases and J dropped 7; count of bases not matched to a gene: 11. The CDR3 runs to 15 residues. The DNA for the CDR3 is TGCGCCAGCAGCCCGTGGACAGGTTCTGGGCAGCCCCAGCATTTT. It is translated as CASSPWTGSGQPQHF. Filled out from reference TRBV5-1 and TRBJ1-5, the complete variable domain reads KAGVTQTPRYLIKTRGQQVTLSCSPISGHRSVSWYQQTPGQGLQFLFEYFSETQRNKGNFPGRFSGRQFSNSRSEMNVSTLELGDSALYLCASSPWTGSGQPQHFGDGTRLSIL.